This record looks at one T cell receptor beta chain sequence and its context. In the source study's methods: Using reference gene primer amplification, nucleated cell counts were estimated. Some clones are missing from TCRdb's copy, which holds only in-frame ones; the method was immunoSEQ multiplex PCR. The V and J calls and clone size come from that table; D and trimming were worked out from the DNA. This sample carries tens of thousands of clones, about 90% of them seen once, and the ten largest clones take 2.5% to 3.5%. The V segment lost 4 bases and the J segment 4 bases; nucleotides outside the gene matches: 5. CDR1 and CDR2 from the germline V gene are LGHDT and YNNKEL (reference sequence). The CDR3 is 14 amino acids. This sample was taken from a study of blood T cell repertoires in COVID-19. Across the study: Italy, Spain and the United States were the sources of the convalescent and acute COVID-19 samples. The analysed material was cDNA or gDNA that came from T cells, B-cell-depleted T cells, or PBMCs.

The sample taken for sequencing was peripheral blood. The genes are TRBV3-1 (or the pseudogene TRBV3-2) and TRBJ2-7; TRBD1 matches at 9 bases. This TCR came from a man aged 50-60 years with COVID-19, enrolled during active disease. In DNA, the CDR3 is TGTGCCAGCAGCCCACAGGGGGCGCGGTACGAGCAGTACTTC. Amino acids: CASSPQGARYEQYF.